This entry lists 9 T cell receptor beta chains sequenced from one sample in a study of cytotoxic CD8 clonotypes in ibrutinib-treated CLL. The protocol was immunoSEQ multiplex PCR, while the TCRdb copy is restricted to in-frame clones and leaves out a portion. The table has tens of thousands of clones, 55% to 75% seen once. Material: PBMCs, obtained after 24 months of ibrutinib treatment. Receptors were obtained from a human donor with chronic lymphocytic leukemia.

The rearrangement uses TRBV28 and TRBJ1-3; D is unresolved. This CDR3 has 14 residues. CDR1 and CDR2 from the germline V gene are MDHEN and SYDVKM. V dropped 6 bases and J dropped 0 bases, with 9 bases sitting between them. The CDR3 region has the DNA TGTGCCAGCAGCAGCCGGAGCTCTGGAAACACCATATATTTT. Amino acid sequence: CASSSRSSGNTIYF.

The chain recombines TRBV15 with TRBJ1-2; no clear D gene. The CDR3 sequence is 12 residues long. Germline values: CDR1 LNHNV, CDR2 YYDKDF (reference sequence). The ends were cut back, 6 bases at V and 7 bases at J, with 12 bases in the middle. CDR3 bases: TGTGCCACCAGTACTGCTGGAGGTGGCTACACCTTC. This gives the protein CATSTAGGGYTF.

J is TRBJ1-6 and V is TRBV5-4, with 7 bases lining up with TRBD1. Per the germline V gene, CDR1 is SGHNT and CDR2 is YYREEE (reference sequence). V lost 3 bases, J lost 7 bases, and 4 bases stayed unmatched. The CDR3 has 14 amino acids. CDR3 DNA sequence: TGTGCCAGCAGCTGGGACAGTCTAAATTCACCCCTCCACTTT. Protein sequence: CASSWDSLNSPLHF.

The chain carries TRBV18 and TRBJ1-2, with unresolved D. The CDR3 extends over 13 amino acids. With 6 bases removed from V and 6 bases from J, the gap between germline ends came to 14 bases. Germline values: CDR1 KGHSH, CDR2 LQKENI. DNA of the CDR3: TGTGCCAGCTCCTTTCGGCTGGTTGATGGCTACACCTTC. This translates into CASSFRLVDGYTF.

V and J are TRBV5-4 and TRBJ2-3; 8 nucleotides match TRBD2. This CDR3 comprises 16 residues. Germline CDR1 SGHNT, CDR2 YYREEE (reference sequence). J gave up 0 bases and V 4 bases, and 7 bases lay outside the gene matches. The CDR3 sequence is CASSPAGGSSTDTQYF. In nucleotides, the CDR3 is TGTGCCAGCAGCCCTGCGGGGGGTTCTAGCACAGATACGCAGTATTTT. Complete variable domain (other parts from reference TRBV5-4 and TRBJ2-3): ETGVTQSPTHLIKTRGQQVTLRCSSQSGHNTVSWYQQALGQGPQFIFQYYREEENGRGNFPPRFSGLQFPNYSSELNVNALELDDSALYLCASSPAGGSSTDTQYFGPGTRLTVL.

This sequence joins TRBV6-1 and TRBJ2-1; 7 bases are a match to TRBD1. CDR1 and CDR2 (germline): MNHNS, SASEGT. Trimming at V came to 1 base and at J to 2 bases, leaving 2 bases not matched to a gene. The length of the CDR3 is 15 residues. The CDR3 here is CASSEGGTAYNEQFF. The CDR3 nucleotides read TGTGCCAGCAGTGAAGGAGGGACAGCCTACAATGAGCAGTTCTTC.

The chain links TRBV19 to TRBJ2-1; 8 positions match TRBD1. The CDR3 is made up of 14 amino acids. Germline loops: CDR1 LNHDA, CDR2 SQIVND (reference sequence). J was trimmed by 5 bases and V by 4 bases; bases with no gene match: 4. The chain's CDR3 is CASSSQGADNEQFF. The CDR3 coding sequence is TGTGCCAGTAGTAGCCAGGGGGCAGACAATGAGCAGTTCTTC. Full variable domain (remainder filled in from reference TRBV19 and TRBJ2-1): DGGITQSPKYLFRKEGQNVTLSCEQNLNHDAMYWYRQDPGQGLRLIYYSQIVNDFQKGDIAEGYSVSREKKESFPLTVTSAQKNPTAFYLCASSSQGADNEQFFGPGTRLTVL.

The chain employs TRBV6-5 and TRBJ2-7; perhaps TRBD2 as D (5 bases). CDR3 length: 12 residues. Germline lookup yields CDR1 MNHEY and CDR2 SVGAGI. Trimming took 7 bases from V and 1 from J, leaving 8 bases between them. The CDR3 nucleotides are TGTGCCAGCATCAGCGGTTCCTACGAGCAGTACTTC. This sequence encodes CASISGSYEQYF.

The rearrangement joins TRBV19 to TRBJ1-1, with 8 bases that match TRBD1. The CDR3 extends over 15 amino acids. Germline V gene data show CDR1 as LNHDA and CDR2 as SQIVND (reference sequence). The J segment lost 4 bases and the V segment lost 2 bases, leaving 6 bases of the junction unmatched. For the CDR3, the DNA is TGTGCCAGTAGTATACGGACAGGGCGTGTCACTGAAGCTTTCTTT. The encoded protein is CASSIRTGRVTEAFF. The full variable domain, its missing parts supplied by reference TRBV19 and TRBJ1-1, is DGGITQSPKYLFRKEGQNVTLSCEQNLNHDAMYWYRQDPGQGLRLIYYSQIVNDFQKGDIAEGYSVSREKKESFPLTVTSAQKNPTAFYLCASSIRTGRVTEAFFGQGTRLTVV.